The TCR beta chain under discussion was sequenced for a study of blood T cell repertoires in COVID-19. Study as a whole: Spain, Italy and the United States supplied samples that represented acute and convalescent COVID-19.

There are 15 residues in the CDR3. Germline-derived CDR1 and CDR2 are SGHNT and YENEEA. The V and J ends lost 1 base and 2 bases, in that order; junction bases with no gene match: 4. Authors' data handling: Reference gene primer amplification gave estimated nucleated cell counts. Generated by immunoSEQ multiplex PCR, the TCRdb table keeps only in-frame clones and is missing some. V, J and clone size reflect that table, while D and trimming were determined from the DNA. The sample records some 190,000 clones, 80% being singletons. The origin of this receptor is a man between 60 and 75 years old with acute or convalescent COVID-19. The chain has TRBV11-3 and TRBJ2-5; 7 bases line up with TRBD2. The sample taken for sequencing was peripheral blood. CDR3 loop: CASSLGAGVQETQYF. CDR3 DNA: TGTGCCAGCAGCTTAGGTGCGGGGGTACAAGAGACCCAGTACTTC.